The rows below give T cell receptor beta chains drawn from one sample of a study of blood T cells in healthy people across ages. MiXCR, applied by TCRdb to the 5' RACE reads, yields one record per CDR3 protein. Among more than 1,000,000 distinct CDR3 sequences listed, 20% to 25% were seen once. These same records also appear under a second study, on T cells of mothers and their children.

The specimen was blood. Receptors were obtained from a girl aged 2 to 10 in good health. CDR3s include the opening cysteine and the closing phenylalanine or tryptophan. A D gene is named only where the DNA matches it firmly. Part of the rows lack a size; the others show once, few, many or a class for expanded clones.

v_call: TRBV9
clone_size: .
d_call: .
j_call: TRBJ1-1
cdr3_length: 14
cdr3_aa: CASSAAGGHTEAFF
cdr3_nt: TGTGCCAGCAGCGCGGCGGGAGGGCACACTGAAGCTTTCTTT

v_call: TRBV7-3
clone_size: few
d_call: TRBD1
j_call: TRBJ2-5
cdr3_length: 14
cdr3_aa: CASSSRGRLVTQYF
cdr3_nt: TGTGCCAGCAGCTCCAGGGGGCGCCTTGTGACCCAGTACTTC

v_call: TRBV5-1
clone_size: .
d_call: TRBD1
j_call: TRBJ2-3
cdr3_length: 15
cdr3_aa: CASSWGQTSTDTQYF
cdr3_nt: TGCGCCAGCAGCTGGGGACAGACAAGCACAGATACGCAGTATTTT

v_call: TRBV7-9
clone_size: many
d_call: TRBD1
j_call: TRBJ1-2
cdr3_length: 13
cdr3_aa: CASSQGQIYGYTF
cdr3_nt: TGTGCCAGCAGCCAGGGACAGATCTATGGCTACACCTTC

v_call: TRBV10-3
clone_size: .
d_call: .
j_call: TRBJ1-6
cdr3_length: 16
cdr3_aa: CAISAGRSSYNSPLHF
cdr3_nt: TGTGCCATCAGTGCGGGACGGAGCTCCTATAATTCACCCCTCCACTTT

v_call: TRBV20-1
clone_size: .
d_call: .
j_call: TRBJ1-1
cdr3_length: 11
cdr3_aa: CSAQGGTEAFF
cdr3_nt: TGCAGTGCCCAGGGTGGCACTGAAGCTTTCTTT

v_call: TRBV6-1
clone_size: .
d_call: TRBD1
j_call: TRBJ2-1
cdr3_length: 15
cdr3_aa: CASTLGTGAYNEQFF
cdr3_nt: TGTGCCAGCACCTTAGGGACAGGGGCCTACAATGAGCAGTTCTTC

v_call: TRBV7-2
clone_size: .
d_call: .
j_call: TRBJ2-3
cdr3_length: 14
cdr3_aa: CASSSGLRADTQYF
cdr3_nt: TGTGCCAGCAGCTCGGGACTTAGAGCAGATACGCAGTATTTT

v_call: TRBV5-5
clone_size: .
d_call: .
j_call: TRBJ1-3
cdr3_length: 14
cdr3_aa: CASSQTQGRDTIYF
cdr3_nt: TGTGCCAGCAGCCAAACGCAGGGGCGGGACACCATATATTTT

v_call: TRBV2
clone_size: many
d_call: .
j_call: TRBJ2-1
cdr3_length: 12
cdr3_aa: CASSEEHNEQFF
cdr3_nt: TGTGCCAGCAGTGAGGAACACAATGAGCAGTTCTTC

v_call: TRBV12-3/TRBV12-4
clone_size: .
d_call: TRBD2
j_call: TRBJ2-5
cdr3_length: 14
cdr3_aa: CASSWTSAQETQYF
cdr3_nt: TGTGCCAGCAGTTGGACTAGCGCCCAAGAGACCCAGTACTTC

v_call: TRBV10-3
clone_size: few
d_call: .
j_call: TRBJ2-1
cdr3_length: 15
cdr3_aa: CAISEGSGPYNEQFF
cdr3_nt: TGTGCCATCAGTGAGGGGAGTGGGCCCTACAATGAGCAGTTCTTC

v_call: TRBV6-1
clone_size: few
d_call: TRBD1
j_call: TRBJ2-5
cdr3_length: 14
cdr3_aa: CASSFRGFQETQYF
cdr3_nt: TGTGCCAGCAGTTTCAGGGGGTTCCAAGAGACCCAGTACTTC

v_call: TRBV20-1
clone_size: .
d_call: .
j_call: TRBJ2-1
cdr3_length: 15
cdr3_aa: CSARIRGGVRGEQFF
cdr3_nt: TGCAGTGCTAGAATCAGGGGAGGGGTGAGGGGTGAGCAGTTCTTC

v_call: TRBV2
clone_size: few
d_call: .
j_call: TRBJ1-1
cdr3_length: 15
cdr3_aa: CASKGQPIMNTEAFF
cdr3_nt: TGTGCCAGCAAAGGACAGCCGATCATGAACACTGAAGCTTTCTTT

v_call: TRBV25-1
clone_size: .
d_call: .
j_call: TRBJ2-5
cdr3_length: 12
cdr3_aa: CASTLGRKTQYF
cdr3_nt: TGTGCCAGCACTTTAGGTCGGAAGACCCAGTACTTC

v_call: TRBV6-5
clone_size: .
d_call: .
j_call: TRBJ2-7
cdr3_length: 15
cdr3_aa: CASSYGLEGPYEQYF
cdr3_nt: TGTGCCAGCAGTTACGGCCTGGAGGGGCCCTACGAGCAGTACTTC

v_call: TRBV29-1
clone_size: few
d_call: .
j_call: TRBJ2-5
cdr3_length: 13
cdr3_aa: CSVRTDTGETQYF
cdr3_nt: TGCAGCGTCCGGACAGACACAGGAGAGACCCAGTACTTC

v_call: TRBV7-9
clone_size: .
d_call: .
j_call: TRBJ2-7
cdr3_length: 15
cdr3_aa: CASSPPVAGDYEQYF
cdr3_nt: TGTGCCAGCAGCCCTCCCGTGGCCGGGGACTACGAGCAGTACTTC

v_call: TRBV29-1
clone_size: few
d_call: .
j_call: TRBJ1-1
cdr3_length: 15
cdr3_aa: CSVEMGGYENTEAFF
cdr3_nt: TGCAGCGTTGAAATGGGGGGTTATGAGAACACTGAAGCTTTCTTT

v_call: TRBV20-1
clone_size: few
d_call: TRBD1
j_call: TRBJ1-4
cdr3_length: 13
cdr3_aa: CSAPRQGREKLFF
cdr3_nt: TGCAGTGCTCCCCGACAGGGACGTGAAAAACTGTTTTTT

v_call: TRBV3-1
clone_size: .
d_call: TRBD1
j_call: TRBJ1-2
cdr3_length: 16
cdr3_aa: CASSQSHRGLGYGYTF
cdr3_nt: TGTGCCAGCAGCCAATCCCACAGGGGGCTTGGCTATGGCTACACCTTC

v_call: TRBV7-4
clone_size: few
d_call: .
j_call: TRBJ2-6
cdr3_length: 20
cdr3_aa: CASSFFVGWDRNSGANVLTF
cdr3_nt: TGTGCCAGCAGTTTTTTCGTGGGATGGGACCGAAACTCTGGGGCCAACGTCCTGACTTTC

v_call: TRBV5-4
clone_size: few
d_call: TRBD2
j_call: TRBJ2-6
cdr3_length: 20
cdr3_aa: CASTPWRLAGAHSGANVLTF
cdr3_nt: TGTGCCAGCACCCCGTGGAGACTAGCGGGAGCCCACTCTGGGGCCAACGTCCTGACTTTC

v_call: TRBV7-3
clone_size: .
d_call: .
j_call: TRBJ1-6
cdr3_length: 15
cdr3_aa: CASRKPGLGDSPLHF
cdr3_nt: TGTGCCAGCAGGAAACCGGGACTTGGTGATTCACCCCTCCACTTT

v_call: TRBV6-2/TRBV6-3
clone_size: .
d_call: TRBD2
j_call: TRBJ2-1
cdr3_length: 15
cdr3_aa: CASSYRLAGGDEQFF
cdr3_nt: TGTGCCAGCAGTTACCGACTAGCGGGAGGCGATGAGCAGTTCTTC

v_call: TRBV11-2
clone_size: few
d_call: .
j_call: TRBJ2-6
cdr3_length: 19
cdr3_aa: CASSYAARLWSSGANVLTF
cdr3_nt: TGTGCCAGCAGCTACGCGGCGCGTTTATGGAGCTCTGGGGCCAACGTCCTGACTTTC

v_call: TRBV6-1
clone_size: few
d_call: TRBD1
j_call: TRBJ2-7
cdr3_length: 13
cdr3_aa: CASRDRGTYEQYF
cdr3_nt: TGTGCCAGCCGGGACAGGGGGACCTACGAGCAGTACTTC

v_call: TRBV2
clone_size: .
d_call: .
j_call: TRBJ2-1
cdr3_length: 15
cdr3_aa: CASSEEDTYYNEQFF
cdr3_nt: TGTGCCAGCAGTGAAGAGGACACCTACTACAATGAGCAGTTCTTC

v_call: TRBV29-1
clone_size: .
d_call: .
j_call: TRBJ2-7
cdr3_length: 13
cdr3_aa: CSVDQGGSYEQYF
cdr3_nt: TGCAGCGTTGACCAGGGGGGCTCCTACGAGCAGTACTTC

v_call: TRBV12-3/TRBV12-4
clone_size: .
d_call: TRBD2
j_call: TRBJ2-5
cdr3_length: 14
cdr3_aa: CASNSGGLGETQYF
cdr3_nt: TGTGCCAGCAATTCGGGGGGATTGGGAGAGACCCAGTACTTC

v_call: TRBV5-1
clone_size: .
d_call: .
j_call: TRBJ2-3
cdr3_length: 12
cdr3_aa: CASSSEMDTQYF
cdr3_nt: TGCGCCAGCAGCTCAGAAATGGATACGCAATATTTT

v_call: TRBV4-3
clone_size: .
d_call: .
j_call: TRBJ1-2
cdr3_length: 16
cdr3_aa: CASSQHSGSLFYGYTF
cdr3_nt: TGCGCCAGCAGCCAACATTCAGGCAGCTTGTTCTATGGCTACACCTTC

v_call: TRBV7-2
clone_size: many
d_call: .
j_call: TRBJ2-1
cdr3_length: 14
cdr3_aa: CASSLAGFYNEQFF
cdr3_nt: TGTGCCAGCAGCTTGGCGGGGTTCTACAATGAGCAGTTCTTC

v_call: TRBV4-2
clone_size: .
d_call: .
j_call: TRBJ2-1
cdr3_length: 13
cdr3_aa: CASSQGSANEQFF
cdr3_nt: TGTGCCAGCAGCCAAGGGTCCGCCAATGAGCAGTTCTTC

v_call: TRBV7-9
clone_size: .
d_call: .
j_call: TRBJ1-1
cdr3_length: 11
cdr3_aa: CASSDYTEAFF
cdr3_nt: TGTGCCAGCAGCGATTACACTGAAGCTTTCTTT

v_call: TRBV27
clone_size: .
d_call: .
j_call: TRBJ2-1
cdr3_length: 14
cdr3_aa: CASGFGSGLNEQFF
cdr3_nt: TGTGCCAGCGGATTTGGGTCGGGCCTCAATGAGCAGTTCTTC

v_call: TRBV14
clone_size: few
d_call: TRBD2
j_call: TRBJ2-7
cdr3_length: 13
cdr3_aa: CAWRGGYDYEQYF
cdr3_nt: TGTGCCTGGCGGGGGGGCTACGACTACGAGCAGTACTTC

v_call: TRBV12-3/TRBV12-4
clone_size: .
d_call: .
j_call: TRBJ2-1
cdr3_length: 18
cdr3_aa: CASSSGGVAVADYNEQFF
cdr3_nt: TGTGCCAGCAGTTCTGGTGGGGTAGCGGTAGCCGACTACAATGAGCAGTTCTTC

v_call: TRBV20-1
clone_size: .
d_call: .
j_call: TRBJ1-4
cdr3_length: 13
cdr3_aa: CSARQVGREKLFF
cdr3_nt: TGCAGTGCTAGGCAGGTGGGGAGAGAAAAACTGTTTTTT

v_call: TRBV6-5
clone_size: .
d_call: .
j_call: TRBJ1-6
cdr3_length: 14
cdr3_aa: CASSYDSGLSPLHF
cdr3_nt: TGTGCCAGCAGTTATGATTCGGGGTTATCACCCCTCCACTTT

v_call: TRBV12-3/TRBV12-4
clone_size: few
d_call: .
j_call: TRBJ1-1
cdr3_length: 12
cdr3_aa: CASSLALVEAFF
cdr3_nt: TGTGCCAGCAGTTTGGCGTTGGTTGAAGCTTTCTTT